There are a few counts of the clone carrying this T cell receptor (beta chain). Its cognate antigen is unknown. Study results and caveats: Tumor Treg TCRs overlapped most with tumor naive CD4+ cells. The TCR gene usage of tumor memory CD4+ T cells clustered together with blood and lymph node memory CD4+ cells and with lymph node naive CD4+ cells.

The CDR3 consists of 15 residues. V shed 7 bases, J shed 7 bases, and the junction held 13 bases outside the gene matches. Semi-nested PCR with Nested Universal Primer A followed constant-region reverse priming of full-length variable regions. TCRdb re-analysed the 5' RACE reads in MiXCR, keeping a single row per CDR3 protein. The table lists 8,500 to 14,000 distinct CDR3 sequences, 40% to 55% of them singletons, with 12% in the top ten. Purified naive CD4+ T cells were depleted of CD25+ Tregs. Sequencing was carried out using tumor-infiltrating naive CD4+ T cells sorted from the breast tumor. The subset is: naive CD4+ T cells, CD4+CD45RA+CD25-. The TCR comes from a female donor with breast cancer. V usage is TRBV12-3 or TRBV12-4 and J usage is TRBJ2-1; 7 bases line up with TRBD1. The CDR3, as DNA: TGTGCCAGCACCCGACCCGGGACAGTATCGAATGAGCAGTTCTTC. This encodes CASTRPGTVSNEQFF.